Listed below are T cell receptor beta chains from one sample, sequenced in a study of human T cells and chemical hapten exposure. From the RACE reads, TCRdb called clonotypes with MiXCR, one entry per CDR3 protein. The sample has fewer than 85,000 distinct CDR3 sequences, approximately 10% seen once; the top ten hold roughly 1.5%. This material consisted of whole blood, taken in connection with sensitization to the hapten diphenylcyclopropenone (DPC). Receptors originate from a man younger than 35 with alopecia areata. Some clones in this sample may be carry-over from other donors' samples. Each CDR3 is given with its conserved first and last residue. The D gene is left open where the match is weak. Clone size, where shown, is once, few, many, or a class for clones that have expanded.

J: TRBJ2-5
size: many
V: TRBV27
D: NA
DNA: TGTGCCAGCAGACCCTTCGTGGGAAGGGAGACCCAGTACTTC
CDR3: CASRPFVGRETQYF

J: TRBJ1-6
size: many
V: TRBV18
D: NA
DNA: TGTGCCAGCTCACCTAGGGGACTCGGGTCACCCCTCCACTTT
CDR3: CASSPRGLGSPLHF

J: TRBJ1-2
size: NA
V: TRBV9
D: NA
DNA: TGTGCCAGCAGCGGACAAAGGACCTATGGCTACACCTTC
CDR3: CASSGQRTYGYTF

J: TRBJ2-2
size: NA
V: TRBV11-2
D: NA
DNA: TGTGCCAGCAGCTCGCCCTGGGTCCGGGAGCTGTTTTTT
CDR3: CASSSPWVRELFF

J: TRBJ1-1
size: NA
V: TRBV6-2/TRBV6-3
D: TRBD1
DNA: TGTGCCAGCAGTACGGACAGGGAGGTATCCGAAGCTTTCTTT
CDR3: CASSTDREVSEAFF

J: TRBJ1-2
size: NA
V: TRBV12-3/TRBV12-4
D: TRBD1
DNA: TGTGCCAGCAGCCACCGGGACAGGAACTATGGCTACACCTTC
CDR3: CASSHRDRNYGYTF

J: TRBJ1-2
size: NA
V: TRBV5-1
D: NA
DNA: TGCGCCAGCAGCTTGGAAGGGGCAGGGAGCTATGGGTACACCTTC
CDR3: CASSLEGAGSYGYTF

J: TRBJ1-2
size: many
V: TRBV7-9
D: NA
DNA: TGTGCCAGCAGCTTCCCCCTCACCGTAAACGGGGGCTACACCTTC
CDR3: CASSFPLTVNGGYTF

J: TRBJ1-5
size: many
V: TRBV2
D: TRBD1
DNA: TGTGCCAGCAGTTACAGGGGATATCAGCCCCAGCATTTT
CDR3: CASSYRGYQPQHF

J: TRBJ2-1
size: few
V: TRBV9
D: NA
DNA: TGTGCCAGCAGCGTCCGGGGAGACTTTCTCTTC
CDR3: CASSVRGDFLF

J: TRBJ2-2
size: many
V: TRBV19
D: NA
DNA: TGTGCCAGTACAAATCCGAACACCGGGGAGCTGTTTTTT
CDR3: CASTNPNTGELFF

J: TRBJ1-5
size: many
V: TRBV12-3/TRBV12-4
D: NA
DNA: TGTGCCAGCAGTTTAGCAGGCCAGCCCCAGCATTTT
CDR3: CASSLAGQPQHF

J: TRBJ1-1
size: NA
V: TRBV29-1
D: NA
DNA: TGCAGCGTCCCAGAGAGGGGAGGGACTGAAGCTTTCTTT
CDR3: CSVPERGGTEAFF

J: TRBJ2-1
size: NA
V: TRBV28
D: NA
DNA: TGTGCCAGCAGCTATTCTAGTCGTGAGCAGTTCTTC
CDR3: CASSYSSREQFF

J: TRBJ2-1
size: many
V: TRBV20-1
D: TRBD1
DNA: TGCAGTGCTATACTCGTGGGACAGGGACATGAGCAGTTCTTC
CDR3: CSAILVGQGHEQFF

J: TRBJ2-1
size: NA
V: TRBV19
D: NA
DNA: TGTGCCAGTAGTATAGATATCCAGAGCTCCTACAATGAGCAGTTCTTC
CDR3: CASSIDIQSSYNEQFF

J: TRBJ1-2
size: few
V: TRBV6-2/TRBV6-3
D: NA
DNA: TGTGCCAGCAGTTATGCCGGGGATGGCTACACCTTC
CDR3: CASSYAGDGYTF

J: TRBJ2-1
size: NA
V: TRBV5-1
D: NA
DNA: TGCGCCAGCAGGCCCGGGGACAATGAGCAGTTCTTC
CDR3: CASRPGDNEQFF

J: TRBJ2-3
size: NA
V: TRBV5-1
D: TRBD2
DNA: TGCGCCAGCAGGGGCGTTAGCGGGTCTAGCACAGATACGCAGTATTTT
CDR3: CASRGVSGSSTDTQYF

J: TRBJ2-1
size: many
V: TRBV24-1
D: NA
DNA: TGTGCCACCAGTGATTTGGGGTCTTCAGAGGACAATGAGCAGTTCTTC
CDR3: CATSDLGSSEDNEQFF

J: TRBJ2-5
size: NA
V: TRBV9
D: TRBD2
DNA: TGTGCCAGCAGCGTAGGAGCGGGGGGGCCCATCGAGACCCAGTACTTC
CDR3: CASSVGAGGPIETQYF

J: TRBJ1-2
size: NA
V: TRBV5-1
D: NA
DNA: TGCGCCAGCAGCATACAGACAGAGGGCTATGGCTACACCTTC
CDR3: CASSIQTEGYGYTF

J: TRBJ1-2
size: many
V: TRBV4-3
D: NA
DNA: TGCGCCAGCAGCCAATTCACCGTGGGGGATAGGAATGGCTACACCTTC
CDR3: CASSQFTVGDRNGYTF

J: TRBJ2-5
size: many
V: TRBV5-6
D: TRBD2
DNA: TGTGCCAGCAGCTTGAGACTAGCGGGGGCCCCGTACCAAGAGACCCAGTACTTC
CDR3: CASSLRLAGAPYQETQYF

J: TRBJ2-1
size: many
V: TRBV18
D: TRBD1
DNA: TGTGCCAGCTCAAGCCAGGGGGTAAACAATGAGCAGTTCTTC
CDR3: CASSSQGVNNEQFF

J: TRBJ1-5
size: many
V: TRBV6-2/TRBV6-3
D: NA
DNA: TGTGCCAGCAGCCGGACGGTGGGTCTTAGCAATCAGCCCCAGCATTTT
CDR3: CASSRTVGLSNQPQHF

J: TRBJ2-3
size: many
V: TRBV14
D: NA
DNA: TGTGCCAGCAGACAAGCCAAGAGCACAGATACGCAGTATTTT
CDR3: CASRQAKSTDTQYF

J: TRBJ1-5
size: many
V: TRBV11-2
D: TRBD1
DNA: TGTGCCAGCAGCTTAGGGGGAGACAGGGGCCAGCCCCAGCATTTT
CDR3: CASSLGGDRGQPQHF

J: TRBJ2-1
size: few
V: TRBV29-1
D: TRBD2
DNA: TGCAGCGCCCCAGCGGGAAGCTCCTACAATGAGCAGTTCTTC
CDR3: CSAPAGSSYNEQFF

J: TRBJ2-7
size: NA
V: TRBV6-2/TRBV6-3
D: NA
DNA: TGTGCCAGCAGTTATAAGTTCGAGCAGTACTTC
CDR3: CASSYKFEQYF

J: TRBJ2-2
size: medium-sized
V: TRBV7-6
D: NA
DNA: TGTGCCAGCAGCTTAGCTGAGAACACCGGGGAGCTGTTTTTT
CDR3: CASSLAENTGELFF

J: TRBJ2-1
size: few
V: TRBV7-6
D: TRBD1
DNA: TGTGCCAGCAGCAAAGACAGGGCCTGGAACAATGAGCAGTTCTTC
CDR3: CASSKDRAWNNEQFF

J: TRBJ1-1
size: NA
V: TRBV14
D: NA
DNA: TGTGCCAGCAGCCAAGCAGCGAACACTGAAGCTTTCTTT
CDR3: CASSQAANTEAFF

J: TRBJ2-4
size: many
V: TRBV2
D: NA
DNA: TGTGCCAGCAGATTGGACAGCCTAGCCAAAAACATTCAGTACTTC
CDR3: CASRLDSLAKNIQYF

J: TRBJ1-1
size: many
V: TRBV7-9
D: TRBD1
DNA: TGTGCCAGAGCCCTCTCGGGGGACAGGATGAACACTGAAGCTTTCTTT
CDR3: CARALSGDRMNTEAFF

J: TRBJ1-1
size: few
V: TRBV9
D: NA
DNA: TGTGCCAGCAGCGTTCTAAGCGATACCACTGAAGCTTTCTTT
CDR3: CASSVLSDTTEAFF

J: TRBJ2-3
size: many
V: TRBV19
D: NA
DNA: TGTGCCAGTAGTACGTGGTACCTACAGGATGGAGATACGCAGTATTTT
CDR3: CASSTWYLQDGDTQYF

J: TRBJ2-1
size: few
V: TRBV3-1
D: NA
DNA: TGTGCCAGCAGCCAAGATCTCGTCGATGGATTCATCCTCTTC
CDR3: CASSQDLVDGFILF

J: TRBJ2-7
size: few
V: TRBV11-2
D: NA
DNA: TGTGCCAGCAGCTTAGATCCAGGGAATTCCTACGAGCAGTACTTC
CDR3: CASSLDPGNSYEQYF

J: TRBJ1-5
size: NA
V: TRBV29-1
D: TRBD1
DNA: TGCAGCGCAGGGACAGGGGAAGACAATCAGCCCCAGCATTTT
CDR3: CSAGTGEDNQPQHF

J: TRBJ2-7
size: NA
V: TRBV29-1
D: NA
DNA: TGCAGCGTGGAGGGACAGCTCTACGAGCAGTACTTC
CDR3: CSVEGQLYEQYF

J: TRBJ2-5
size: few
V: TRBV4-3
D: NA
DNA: TGCGCCAGCAGCCAAGGGACCGTCCAAGAGACCCAGTACTTC
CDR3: CASSQGTVQETQYF

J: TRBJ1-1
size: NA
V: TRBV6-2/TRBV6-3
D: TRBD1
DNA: TGTGCCAGCAGAGCCTCAGGGGGCGACGAGGCTTTCTTT
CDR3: CASRASGGDEAFF

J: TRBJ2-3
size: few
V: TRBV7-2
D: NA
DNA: TGTGCCAGCAGCTTATTCAGGGAGGTGACAGATACGCAGTATTTT
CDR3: CASSLFREVTDTQYF

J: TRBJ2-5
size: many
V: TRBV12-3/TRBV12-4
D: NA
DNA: TGTGCCAGCAGTTTGTCGAGTCGGGAGACCCAGTACTTC
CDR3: CASSLSSRETQYF

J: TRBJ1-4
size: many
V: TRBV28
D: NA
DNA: TGTGCCAGCACCGGGAATGAACTGTTTTTT
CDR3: CASTGNELFF

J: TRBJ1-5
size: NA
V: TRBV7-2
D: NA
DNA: TGTGCCAGCAGCTTAGGCACAGGAAACAATCAGCCCCAGCATTTT
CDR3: CASSLGTGNNQPQHF

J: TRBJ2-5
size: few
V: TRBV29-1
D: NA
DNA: TGCAGCGTTGAAGGCCCAGAGGAGACCCAGTACTTC
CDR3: CSVEGPEETQYF

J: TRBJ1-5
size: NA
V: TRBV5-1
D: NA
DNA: TGCGCCAGCAGCTTGACGGCAGGGTATCAGCCCCAGCATTTT
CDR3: CASSLTAGYQPQHF

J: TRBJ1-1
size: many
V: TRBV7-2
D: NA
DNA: TGTGCCAGCAGCTGGGCAGCTGAAGCTTTCTTT
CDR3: CASSWAAEAFF

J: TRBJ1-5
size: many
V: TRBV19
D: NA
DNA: TGTGCCGGAAGCCTCCGGGCTAATCAGCCCCAGCATTTT
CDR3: CAGSLRANQPQHF

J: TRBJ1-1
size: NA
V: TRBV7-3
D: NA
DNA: TGTGCCAGCAGCTTAATGGGGGTGAACACTGAAGCTTTCTTT
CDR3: CASSLMGVNTEAFF

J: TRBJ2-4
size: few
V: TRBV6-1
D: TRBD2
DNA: TGTGCCAGCAGTGAATACGGCGGGGGGGCCAAAAACATTCAGTACTTC
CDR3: CASSEYGGGAKNIQYF

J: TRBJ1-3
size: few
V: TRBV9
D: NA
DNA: TGTGCCAGCAGCGTAGCTTACTCTGGAAACACCATATATTTT
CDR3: CASSVAYSGNTIYF

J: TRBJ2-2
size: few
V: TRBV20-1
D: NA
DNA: TGCAGTGCTAGAGGGCAGGGAGGCACCGGGGAGCTGTTTTTT
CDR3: CSARGQGGTGELFF